The 10 T cell receptor beta chains below come from one sample, sequenced in a study of cytomegalovirus exposure and HLA in healthy donors. Sequencing used immunoSEQ multiplex PCR; TCRdb keeps in-frame clones, though not all of them. The table includes about 180,000 clones, around 86% detected once. Sample: PBMCs. These TCRs come from a man aged 18-30 years in good health and CMV-seropositive.

The chain employs TRBV7-2 and TRBJ2-6; D might be TRBD2 (6 bases). The CDR3 spans 16 residues. Germline V CDR1 and CDR2: SGHTA, FQGNSA. Trimming cost V 3 bases and J 1 base, with 10 bases left between them. This chain's CDR3 is CASSFKAGSGANVLTF. Written as DNA, the CDR3 is TGTGCCAGCAGCTTTAAGGCGGGGTCTGGGGCCAACGTCCTGACTTTC.

This clone has a handful of counts. The chain links TRBV2 to TRBJ2-7, with no clear D. Germline CDR1 reads SNHLY; CDR2 reads FYNNEI. V lost 5 bases and J lost 3, with 14 bases in between. This CDR3 comprises 14 residues. The CDR3 sequence: CASSWHLQSYEQYF. The CDR3 DNA is TGTGCCAGCAGTTGGCATTTACAGAGCTACGAGCAGTACTTC. The whole variable domain, filled in from reference TRBV2 and TRBJ2-7, reads EPEVTQTPSHQVTQMGQEVILRCVPISNHLYFYWYRQILGQKVEFLVSFYNNEISEKSEIFDDQFSVERPDGSNFTLKIRSTKLEDSAMYFCASSWHLQSYEQYFGPGTRLTVT.

The J gene is TRBJ2-3, the V gene TRBV19, with D maybe TRBD1 (6 bases). Germline CDR1 and CDR2: LNHDA and SQIVND (reference sequence). This CDR3 has 14 residues. V lost 6 bases and J 3 bases, leaving 13 bases between the germline ends. The CDR3 sequence: CASRRGIGTDTQYF. The CDR3 region has the DNA TGTGCCAGTAGAAGGGGGATAGGGACAGATACGCAGTATTTT.

The chain recombines TRBV5-6 with TRBJ2-7; D unclear. Trimming cost V 4 bases and J 0 bases, with 8 bases left between them. The CDR3 contains 13 residues. CDR1 and CDR2 (germline): SGHDT, YYEEEE. The CDR3 protein is CASSLSPSYEQYF. CDR3 bases: TGTGCCAGCAGCCTTAGTCCCTCCTACGAGCAGTACTTC.

The chain carries TRBV18 and TRBJ2-1; no clear D gene. This CDR3 has 13 amino acids. Germline V gives CDR1 KGHSH, CDR2 LQKENI. V was pared by 2 bases and J by 5 bases, with 7 bases between. The CDR3 DNA is TGTGCCAGCTCACCATGGCCAAACAATGAGCAGTTCTTC. It codes for CASSPWPNNEQFF.

The chain uses TRBV7-2 and TRBJ2-5; D is possibly TRBD2 (6 bases). This CDR3 has 15 residues. Germline V gives CDR1 SGHTA, CDR2 FQGNSA. V was trimmed by 1 base and J by 4 bases, leaving 13 bases between them. CDR3 loop: CASSLVGGDRETQYF. In DNA, the CDR3 is TGTGCCAGCAGCTTAGTGGGCGGGGACCGAGAGACCCAGTACTTC.

V is TRBV11-2 and J is TRBJ1-1; D not certain. The CDR3 spans 14 residues. The germline V gene has CDR1 SGHAT and CDR2 FQNNGV. The V and J ends lost 6 bases and 3 bases respectively, with 14 bases between them. The CDR3 reads CASRRAMRDTEAFF. The DNA for the CDR3 is TGTGCCAGCAGGCGCGCGATGCGGGACACTGAAGCTTTCTTT.

The rearrangement links TRBV5-4 to TRBJ2-5, with 9 positions matching TRBD1. The CDR3 contains 16 residues. The germline CDR1 and CDR2 sequences are SGHNT and YYREEE (reference sequence). The junction had 10 bases not matched to a gene; V was cut back by 4 bases and J by 3 bases. CDR3 protein: CASSGTGTARKETQYF. CDR3 sequence (DNA): TGTGCCAGCAGCGGGACAGGGACCGCCAGAAAAGAGACCCAGTACTTC. Looking up the rest from reference TRBV5-4 and TRBJ2-5 gives the full variable domain: ETGVTQSPTHLIKTRGQQVTLRCSSQSGHNTVSWYQQALGQGPQFIFQYYREEENGRGNFPPRFSGLQFPNYSSELNVNALELDDSALYLCASSGTGTARKETQYFGPGTRLLVL.

About this clone: Other DNA sequences in this sample translate to the same CDR3. The V gene is TRBV4-3, the J gene TRBJ2-1; TRBD1 matches 8 bases. This CDR3 region has 16 residues. CDR1 and CDR2 from the germline V gene are LGHNA and YSLEER. Trimming removed 4 bases from V and 6 bases from J; junction bases left unmatched: 11. The CDR3 bases are TGCGCCAGCAGCCGAGGTCGGGACAGGTACTTCAATGAGCAGTTCTTC. The encoded protein is CASSRGRDRYFNEQFF.

This rearrangement joins TRBV6-1 to TRBJ1-5; TRBD1 agrees at 12 bases. Trimming took 4 bases from V and 4 from J; bases not matched to a gene: 5. Germline loops: CDR1 MNHNS, CDR2 SASEGT. The CDR3 has 16 residues. CDR3 DNA: TGTGCCAGCAGTGTCGGGACAGGGGGCTTTAATCAGCCCCAGCATTTT. It encodes CASSVGTGGFNQPQHF.